This entry describes one TCR beta chain. Germline CDR1 reads SGHVS; CDR2 reads FQNEAQ. There are 14 residues in the CDR3. The V and J ends lost 2 bases and 2 bases, in that order; junction bases with no gene match: 2. The method was immunoSEQ multiplex PCR; TCRdb's version includes in-frame clones alone and lacks a portion of them. The table records some 250,000 clones, over 70% of them present only once. This record comes from a study of blood T cell repertoires in COVID-19. V is TRBV7-8 and J is TRBJ2-7; TRBD1 agrees at 8 bases. The clonotype was recovered from an elderly woman with acute or convalescent COVID-19. The sample was peripheral blood. The CDR3 region has the DNA TGTGCCAGCAGCTTAATGGGACAGGCCTACGAGCAGTACTTC. As protein: CASSLMGQAYEQYF.